The 10 T cell receptor beta chains below were found in one sample sequenced in a study of post-analysis software for immune sequencing data (dated by TCRdb to between 2015 and 2016). Overall study outcomes, separate from this receptor: Significantly higher frequencies in patients than in controls were found for about five TRBV segments, including TRBV5-6, TRBV5-1 and TRBV20-1.

No antigen has been assigned to these receptors. The receptor library was made with PCR. Sequenced using an Illumina HiSeq 2500. Unique molecular identifiers were incorporated into TCR beta cDNA libraries to reduce PCR and sequencing biases. TCRdb reprocessed the public reads (quality trimming at Q25 with fastp, clone calling with MiXCR) and kept in-frame beta chains. Each entry is one CDR3 protein sequence, shown with its most common DNA and genes. Recorded for this sample are 820,000 or so distinct CDR3 sequences; roughly 50% of them occurred a single time. Clones ranked in the top ten supply around 4.5% of the sample. Sequencing was carried out using blood. Receptors were obtained from a girl aged 5-17 years with multiple sclerosis.

This clonotype occurred many times. V gene TRBV9 combines with J gene TRBJ1-2, with D perhaps TRBD1 (5 bases). Germline values: CDR1 SGDLS, CDR2 YYNGEE. The CDR3 is made up of 13 amino acids. Trimming left V 2 bases short and J 1 base short, with 6 bases between. The CDR3 sequence is CASSVDSNYGYTF. The CDR3 DNA sequence: TGTGCCAGCAGCGTTGACAGTAACTATGGCTACACCTTC.

The V and J genes are TRBV24-1 and TRBJ1-1; D is ambiguous. Germline V gives CDR1 KGHDR, CDR2 SFDVKD. This CDR3 contains 13 residues. Trimming pared 5 bases from V and 0 bases from J, leaving 6 bases between. The CDR3 here is CATSAGMNTEAFF. CDR3 coding DNA: TGTGCCACCAGTGCCGGAATGAACACTGAAGCTTTCTTT.

V gene TRBV12-3 or TRBV12-4 combines with J gene TRBJ2-7; 7 bases line up with TRBD2. Germline trimming cut 4 bases from V and 0 bases from J; bases unmatched to any gene: 3. This CDR3 is built from 14 residues. CDR3 sequence reads: CASSSWTSSYEQYF. CDR3 DNA sequence: TGTGCCAGCAGTTCCTGGACTAGCTCCTACGAGCAGTACTTC.

The sample holds a few counts of this clonotype. The chain combines TRBV12-5 with TRBJ1-5, with 7 bases matching TRBD1. The CDR3 extends over 14 amino acids. V shed 7 bases and J 2 bases; nucleotides not matched to a gene: 5. Germline V lookup: CDR1 LGHNT, CDR2 FRNRAP. The CDR3 loop reads CASAEGAGNQPQHF. The CDR3 DNA reads as TGTGCTAGTGCGGAGGGGGCTGGCAATCAGCCCCAGCATTTT. Full variable domain (rest looked up from reference TRBV12-5 and TRBJ1-5): DARVTQTPRHKVTEMGQEVTMRCQPILGHNTVFWYRQTMMQGLELLAYFRNRAPLDDSGMPKDRFSAEMPDATLATLKIQPSEPRDSAVYFCASAEGAGNQPQHFGDGTRLSIL.

The rearrangement links TRBV5-6 to TRBJ2-1; 14 bases fit TRBD2. Germline V gives CDR1 SGHDT, CDR2 YYEEEE. Trimming took 4 bases from V and 6 from J; bases not matched to a gene: 6. The CDR3 is made up of 16 amino acids. The CDR3, as DNA: TGTGCCAGCAGCACGACTAGCGGGAGGGTCCCCAATGAGCAGTTCTTC. Its translation is CASSTTSGRVPNEQFF.

Only a few counts were recorded for this clonotype. This chain uses TRBV10-3 with TRBJ2-6, with 7 bases matching TRBD1. There are 16 residues in the CDR3. Germline loops: CDR1 ENHRY, CDR2 SYGVKD. V shed 1 base and J 3 bases; nucleotides not matched to a gene: 3. CDR3 sequence reads: CAISELAGGGANVLTF. For the CDR3, the DNA is TGTGCCATCAGTGAGTTAGCAGGGGGTGGGGCCAACGTCCTGACTTTC.

The chain recombines TRBV7-2 with TRBJ2-5, with 7 bases aligning to TRBD1. The germline CDR1 and CDR2 sequences are SGHTA and FQGNSA. This CDR3 spans 14 amino acids. V lost 0 bases to trimming and J lost 11 bases; unmatched junction nucleotides: 9. The CDR3 coding sequence is TGTGCCAGCAGCTTAGCGCTCGAGGGGGCTAGGCAGTACTTC. It codes for CASSLALEGARQYF.

V and J are TRBV12-3 or TRBV12-4 and TRBJ2-5, with TRBD1 as a possible D gene (5 bases). With 3 bases removed from V and 6 bases from J, the gap between germline ends came to 11 bases. This CDR3 has 13 residues. The chain's CDR3 is CASSFQGAQTQYF. CDR3 DNA: TGTGCCAGCAGTTTTCAAGGGGCGCAGACCCAGTACTTC.

The chain has TRBV3-1 and TRBJ2-4; D is perhaps TRBD2 (5 bases). Germline V gene data show CDR1 as LGHDT and CDR2 as YNNKEL (reference sequence). Between the trimmed V and J ends, which lost 2 bases and 13 bases, there was a span of 12 bases. The CDR3 is 12 residues long. CDR3 amino acids: CASSQRNGEQYF. CDR3 in DNA: TGTGCCAGCAGCCAACGGAATGGGGAGCAGTACTTC.

Turning to this clonotype: Germline is not matched at one junction end, which may reflect a read error. The chain employs TRBV20-1 and TRBJ1-2; no reliable D call. The CDR3 runs to 12 residues. CDR1 is DFQATT and CDR2 is SNEGSKA in the germline V gene (reference sequence). The CDR3 loop reads CRAREGFYGYTF. For the CDR3, the DNA is TGCAGGGCTAGAGAAGGATTCTATGGCTACACCTTC.